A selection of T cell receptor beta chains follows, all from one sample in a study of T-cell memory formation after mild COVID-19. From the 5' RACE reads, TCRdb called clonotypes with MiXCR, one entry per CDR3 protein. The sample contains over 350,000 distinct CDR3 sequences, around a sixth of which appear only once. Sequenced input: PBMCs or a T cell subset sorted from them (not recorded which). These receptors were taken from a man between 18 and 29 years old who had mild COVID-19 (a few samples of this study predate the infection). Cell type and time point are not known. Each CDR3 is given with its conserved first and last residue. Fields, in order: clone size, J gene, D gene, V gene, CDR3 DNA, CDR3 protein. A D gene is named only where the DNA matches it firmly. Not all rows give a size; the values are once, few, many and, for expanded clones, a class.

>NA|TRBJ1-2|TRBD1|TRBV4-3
TGCGCCAGCAGCCAACGAGACAGGGTAGGAGGCTACACCTTC
CASSQRDRVGGYTF
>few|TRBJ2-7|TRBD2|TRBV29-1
TGCAGCGTTGGGGAGGGGTCGCGGGGCGAGCAGTACTTC
CSVGEGSRGEQYF
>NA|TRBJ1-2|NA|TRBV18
TGTGCCAGCTCACCTACTGGACAGACAAACTATGGCTACACCTTC
CASSPTGQTNYGYTF
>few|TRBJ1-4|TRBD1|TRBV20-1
TGCAGTGCTAGAGGGACTGACAGGGGTTTCGTTGAAAAACTGTTTTTT
CSARGTDRGFVEKLFF
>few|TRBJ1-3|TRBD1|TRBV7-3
TGTGCCAGCAGCCCAGGGGGATATGGAAACACCATATATTTT
CASSPGGYGNTIYF
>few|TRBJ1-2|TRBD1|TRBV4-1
TGCGCCAGCAGCCAAGGTGGCGACAGGGAGGGGGGTGGCTACACCTTC
CASSQGGDREGGGYTF
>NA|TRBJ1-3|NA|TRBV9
TGTGCCAGCAGCGTTCAAACAGGGGGAAACACCATATATTTT
CASSVQTGGNTIYF
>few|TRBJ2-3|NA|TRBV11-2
TGTGCCAGCAGCTGGGGACCCGTCGCGGGTACGCAGTATTTT
CASSWGPVAGTQYF
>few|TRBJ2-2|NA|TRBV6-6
TGTGCCAGCAGTCAGGGTGGGGTACCGAACACCGGGGAGCTGTTTTTT
CASSQGGVPNTGELFF
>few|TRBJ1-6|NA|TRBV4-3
TGCGCCAGCAGCCAAGCGGTCACGATGGGGACACCCCTCCACTTT
CASSQAVTMGTPLHF
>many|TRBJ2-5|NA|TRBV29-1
TGCAGCGTTGACCGGGGGGCATGGGAGACCCAGTACTTC
CSVDRGAWETQYF
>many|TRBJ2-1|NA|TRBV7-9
TGTGCCAGCAGCTTAGTGTTGATAAATGAGCAGTTCTTC
CASSLVLINEQFF
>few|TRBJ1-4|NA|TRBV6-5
TGTGCCAGCAAGGACACTAATGAAAAACTGTTTTTT
CASKDTNEKLFF
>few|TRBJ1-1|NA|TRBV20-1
TGCAGTGCTAGAACTCGGCTCGCTGAAGCTTTCTTT
CSARTRLAEAFF
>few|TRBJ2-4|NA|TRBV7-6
TGTGCCAGCAGCTTTCCGTGGGCCAAAAACATTCAGTACTTC
CASSFPWAKNIQYF
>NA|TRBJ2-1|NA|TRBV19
TGTGCCAGTAGTATAGATACGACCCTGAATTATGAGCAGTTCTTC
CASSIDTTLNYEQFF
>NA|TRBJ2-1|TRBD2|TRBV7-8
TGTGCCAGCAGCTTAGGCCCAGCGGGGGGCATCTCCTACAATGAGCAGTTCTTC
CASSLGPAGGISYNEQFF
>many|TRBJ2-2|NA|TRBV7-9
TGTGCCAGCAGCTTAGTGCTTGGGAGTAACACCGGGGAGCTGTTTTTT
CASSLVLGSNTGELFF
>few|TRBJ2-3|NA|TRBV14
TGTGCCAGCAGCCAAGATCGAAGGGATCGGGCAGATACGCAGTATTTT
CASSQDRRDRADTQYF
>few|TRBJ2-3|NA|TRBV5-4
TGTGCCAGCAGGTTAAGGGGGGGACTCCTCACAGATACGCAGTATTTT
CASRLRGGLLTDTQYF
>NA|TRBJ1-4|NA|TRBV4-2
TGTGCCAGCAGCCAACCGGGCGGTGAGGGACCCCATTTCGGGCAACTGTTTTTT
CASSQPGGEGPHFGQLFF
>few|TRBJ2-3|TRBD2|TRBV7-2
TGTGCCAGCAGCTACCTCCTAGCGGCCACAGATACGCAGTATTTT
CASSYLLAATDTQYF
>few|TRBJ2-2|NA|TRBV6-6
TGTGCCAGCAGAGAGCGGGCCACCGGGGAGCTGTTTTTT
CASRERATGELFF
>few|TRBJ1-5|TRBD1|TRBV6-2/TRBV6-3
TGTGCCAGCAGCTATGACAGGGGGCGCAGCCAGCCCCAGCATTTT
CASSYDRGRSQPQHF
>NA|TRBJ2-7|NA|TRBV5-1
TGCGCCAGCAGCCGACTACCTGGGGGCAGATCCTACGAGCAGTACTTC
CASSRLPGGRSYEQYF
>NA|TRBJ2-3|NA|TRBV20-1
TGCAGTGCTAGCCGGGGGACCATTAGCACAGATACGCAGTATTTT
CSASRGTISTDTQYF
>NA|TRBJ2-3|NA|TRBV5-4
TGTGCCAGCAGCTTTGGGGGTCGGGGAAGCACAGATACGCAGTATTTT
CASSFGGRGSTDTQYF
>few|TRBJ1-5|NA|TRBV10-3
TGTGCCATCAGTGTCTCGGAAAATCAGCCCCAGCATTTT
CAISVSENQPQHF
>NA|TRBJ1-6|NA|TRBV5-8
TGTGCCAGCACCATTGCGCAGGGTCCACCCCTCCACTTT
CASTIAQGPPLHF
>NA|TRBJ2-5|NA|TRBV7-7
TGTGCCAGCAGCTTACGGTCTCAAGAGACCCAGTACTTC
CASSLRSQETQYF
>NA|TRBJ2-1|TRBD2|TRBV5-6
TGTGCCAGCAGTCGTGGCGGGGGGGCCTACAATGAGCAGTTCTTC
CASSRGGGAYNEQFF
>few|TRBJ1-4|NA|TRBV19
TGTGCCAGTAGTATCGTGGGAGAAAAACTGTTTTTT
CASSIVGEKLFF
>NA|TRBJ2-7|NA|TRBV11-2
TGTGCCAGCAGCCCCGGTCCCCCGACGGGCGAGCAGTACTTC
CASSPGPPTGEQYF
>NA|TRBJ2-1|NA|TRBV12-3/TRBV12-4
TGTGCCAGCAGCCCGGGAAATGCGGCGGGTGAGCAGTTCTTC
CASSPGNAAGEQFF
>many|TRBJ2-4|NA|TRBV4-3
TGCGCCAGCAGAGGGGGGCTAGGGGAAAACATTCAGTACTTC
CASRGGLGENIQYF
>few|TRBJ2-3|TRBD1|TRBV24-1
TGTGCCACCAGTGGGGTGAGGGACAGGGGGGGCACAGATACGCAGTATTTT
CATSGVRDRGGTDTQYF
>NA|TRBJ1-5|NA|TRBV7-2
TGTGCCAGCAGCTTAAGCTGGGATAATCAGCCCCAGCATTTT
CASSLSWDNQPQHF
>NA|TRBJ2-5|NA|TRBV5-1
TGCGCCAGCAGCTCCGGCCCTAGAATCCAAGAGACCCAGTACTTC
CASSSGPRIQETQYF
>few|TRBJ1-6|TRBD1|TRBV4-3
TGCGCCAGCCAGACAGGGCGGGATTCACCCCTCCACTTT
CASQTGRDSPLHF
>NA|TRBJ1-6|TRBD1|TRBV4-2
TGTGCCAGCAGCCAAGATTTAAGGGGGCATAATTCACCCCTCCACTTT
CASSQDLRGHNSPLHF
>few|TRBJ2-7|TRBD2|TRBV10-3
TGTGCCATCAGTACTAGCGGGGGGTACGAGCAGTACTTC
CAISTSGGYEQYF
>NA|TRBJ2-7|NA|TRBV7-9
TGTGCCAGCAGCCGCCGGGACCAAGTCCACGAGCAGTACTTC
CASSRRDQVHEQYF
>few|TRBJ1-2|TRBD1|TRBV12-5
TGTGCTAGTGGCCGCGACAGGGGGCCCGACTATGGCTACACCTTC
CASGRDRGPDYGYTF
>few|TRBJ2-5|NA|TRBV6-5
TGTGCCAGCAGCGGGCATAACCAAGAGACCCAGTACTTC
CASSGHNQETQYF
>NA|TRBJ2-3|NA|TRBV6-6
TGTGCCAGCAGTTATTCGGGCCCTTTAGGGGATACGCAGTATTTT
CASSYSGPLGDTQYF
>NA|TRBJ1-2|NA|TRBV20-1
TGCAGTGCTCCATTATATGGCTACACCTTC
CSAPLYGYTF
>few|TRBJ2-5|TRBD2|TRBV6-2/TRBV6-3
TGTGCCAGCAGTTACGGGAGGGCTAGCGTACAAGAGACCCAGTACTTC
CASSYGRASVQETQYF
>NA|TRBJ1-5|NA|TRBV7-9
TGTGCCAGCAGCTTGGGACACAATCAGCCCCAGCATTTT
CASSLGHNQPQHF
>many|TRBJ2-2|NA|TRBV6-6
TGTGCCAGCAGTTCCAGGGTAACCGGGGAGCTGTTTTTT
CASSSRVTGELFF
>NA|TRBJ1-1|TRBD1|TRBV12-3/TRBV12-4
TGTGCCAGCAGGGACAGGGTAACTGAAGCTTTCTTT
CASRDRVTEAFF
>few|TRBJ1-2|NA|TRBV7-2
TGTGCCAGCAGCTCAGGCTCCACGGGGGGCTACACCTTC
CASSSGSTGGYTF
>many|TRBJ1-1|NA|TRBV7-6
TGTGCCAGCAGCGTAGGTGCAGGGGCAGCGAACACTGAAGCTTTCTTT
CASSVGAGAANTEAFF
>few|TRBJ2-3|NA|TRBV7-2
TGTGCCAGCAGCCCACCGGGACGCACAGATACGCAGTATTTT
CASSPPGRTDTQYF
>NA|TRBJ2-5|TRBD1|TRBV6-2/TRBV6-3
TGTGCCAGCAGTTACAGGGACAGAGCCCAGTACTTC
CASSYRDRAQYF
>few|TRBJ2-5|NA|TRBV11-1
TGTGCCAGCAGCTTAATCGCCAGGGGGGAAGAGACCCAGTACTTC
CASSLIARGEETQYF
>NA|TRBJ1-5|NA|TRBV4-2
TGTGCCAGCAGCCCCGAATACGCGGGACCCAATAGCAATCAGCCCCAGCATTTT
CASSPEYAGPNSNQPQHF
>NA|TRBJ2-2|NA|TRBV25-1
TGTGCCAGCAGTTTTGTAGGGAGCGGGGAGCTGTTTTTT
CASSFVGSGELFF
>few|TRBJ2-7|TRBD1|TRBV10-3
TGTGCCATCAGTGAGTATAGGGACAGCTCCTACGAGCAGTACTTC
CAISEYRDSSYEQYF
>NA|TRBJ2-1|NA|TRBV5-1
TGCGCCAGCAGCTTGGAGGGACGGATAAGAACGGATGAGCAGTTCTTC
CASSLEGRIRTDEQFF